The 30 T cell receptor beta chains listed next were all sequenced from one sample in a study of T cell repertoires in cytomegalovirus infection. No antigens are known for them. Via MiXCR, TCRdb re-called the reads, giving one row per CDR3 protein. The table lists a few hundred thousand distinct CDR3 sequences, about 28% of them singletons, with around 18% in the top ten. Sequencing used cultured PBMCs, obtained from culture after CMV antigen stimulation. The receptors were gathered from a human donor in good health (CMV status not recorded). Some clones in this sample may be carry-over from other donors' samples.

This clonotype was found many times. V gene TRBV7-2 combines with J gene TRBJ2-7; 9 nucleotides agree with TRBD2. This CDR3 comprises 17 residues. After removal of 1 base from V and 2 bases from J, the junction contained 9 bases not matched to a gene. CDR1 and CDR2 (germline): SGHTA, FQGNSA. The CDR3 here is CASSLVSGRGGTYEQYF. In DNA form, the CDR3 reads TGTGCCAGCAGCTTAGTCAGTGGGCGGGGGGGAACCTACGAGCAGTACTTC.

In its sample, this clonotype was seen many times. The rearrangement uses TRBV7-2 and TRBJ2-7; D uncertain. The CDR3 sequence is 14 residues long. The germline V gene has CDR1 SGHTA and CDR2 FQGNSA. The germline V and J ends were trimmed by 3 bases and 1 base, with 10 bases remaining between them. The CDR3 nucleotides are TGTGCCAGCAGCTTCGACGGAAGTTCCTACGAGCAGTACTTC. Protein sequence: CASSFDGSSYEQYF.

The chain uses TRBV15 and TRBJ2-5; D may be TRBD2 (7 bases). The V gene's germline CDR1 is LNHNV and CDR2 YYDKDF (reference sequence). This CDR3 spans 15 amino acids. Trimming removed 3 bases at V and 5 bases at J, with 16 bases between. The CDR3 region is CATSRSGGGGETQYF. The CDR3 region has the DNA TGTGCCACCAGCAGGTCTGGGGGCGGGGGTGAGACCCAGTACTTC. Based on the CDR3 plus reference TRBV15 and TRBJ2-5, the full variable domain is DAMVIQNPRYQVTQFGKPVTLSCSQTLNHNVMYWYQQKSSQAPKLLFHYYDKDFNNEADTPDNFQSRRPNTSFCFLDIRSPGLGDTAMYLCATSRSGGGGETQYFGPGTRLLVL.

The CDR3 DNA is TGTGCCAGCAGCCCCGAGGCCTTACAGTGGGAGCAGTACTTC. Protein product: CASSPEALQWEQYF. The chain links TRBV7-2 to TRBJ2-7; no clear D gene. CDR3 size: 14 residues. Per germline, CDR1 SGHTA and CDR2 FQGNSA. Trimming took 5 bases from V and 7 from J, leaving 18 bases between them.

This clonotype turned up a few times. The chain uses TRBV19 and TRBJ1-4; 9 nucleotides align to TRBD1. The germline V gene has CDR1 LNHDA and CDR2 SQIVND (reference sequence). The CDR3 loop spans 15 amino acids. The ends lost 5 bases at V and 10 bases at J; junction bases unmatched: 11. CDR3 nucleotide sequence: TGTGCCAGTAGTGCGTCCCGGGACAGGGTGGCAAAACTGTTTTTT. Its translation: CASSASRDRVAKLFF.

This clonotype was seen a handful of times. The CDR3 loop reads CASSLMGVQGHNQPQHF. The CDR3 DNA sequence: TGTGCCAGCAGCTTAATGGGGGTACAGGGTCACAATCAGCCCCAGCATTTT. The chain carries TRBV7-3 and TRBJ1-5; tentatively, D is TRBD1 (6 bases). The CDR3 sequence is 17 residues long. Germline CDR1 reads SGHTA; CDR2 reads FQGTGA. Trimming cost V 1 base and J 3 bases, with 16 bases left between them. Supplemented by reference TRBV7-3 and TRBJ1-5, the full variable domain reads GAGVSQTPSNKVTEKGKYVELRCDPISGHTALYWYRQSLGQGPEFLIYFQGTGAADDSGLPNDRFFAVRPEGSVSTLKIQRTERGDSAVYLCASSLMGVQGHNQPQHFGDGTRLSIL.

This clonotype has ten or more counts. The V call is TRBV7-2, the J call TRBJ2-7; TRBD2 agrees at 12 bases. The CDR3 has 14 residues. V was clipped by 5 bases and J by 4 bases; unmatched bases: 3. Germline-derived CDR1 and CDR2 are SGHTA and FQGNSA. DNA of the CDR3: TGTGCCAGCAGCCTCACTAGCGGGAGGTACGAGCAGTACTTC. Protein: CASSLTSGRYEQYF.

The sample holds a few counts of this clonotype. The V gene is TRBV28, the J gene TRBJ1-1; D unresolved. The germline V and J ends were trimmed by 6 bases and 6 bases, with 11 bases remaining between them. This CDR3 is 12 amino acids long. Germline V gives CDR1 MDHEN, CDR2 SYDVKM. CDR3 nucleotide sequence: TGTGCCAGCAGCCCGATGGACGCTGAAGCTTTCTTT. Amino acids: CASSPMDAEAFF.

This clonotype was observed a few times. The chain is built from TRBV7-9 and TRBJ2-5; weak D call: TRBD2 (6 bases). Germline assignment: CDR1 SEHNR and CDR2 FQNEAQ (reference sequence). The CDR3 consists of 15 residues. V was clipped by 6 bases and J by 5 bases, with 19 bases between them. The CDR3 sequence is CASSYRDPRGETQYF. DNA for the CDR3: TGTGCCAGCAGTTACCGGGACCCCCGGGGGGAGACCCAGTACTTC.

This clonotype showed up many times. Here the CDR3 reads CASGKDFYNEQFF. In nucleotides, the CDR3 is TGTGCCAGCGGAAAGGACTTTTACAATGAGCAGTTCTTC. V is TRBV7-2 and J is TRBJ2-1, with D maybe TRBD2 (5 bases). V dropped 8 bases and J dropped 4 bases, with 12 bases sitting between them. This CDR3 has 13 residues. From germline, CDR1 is SGHTA and CDR2 FQGNSA.

This clonotype was found a few times. The rearrangement joins TRBV28 to TRBJ2-3, with 15 nucleotides matching TRBD2. Germline values: CDR1 MDHEN, CDR2 SYDVKM. The trim removed 6 bases at V and 10 bases at J, leaving 5 bases unmatched. There are 14 residues in the CDR3. CDR3 sequence: CASRAGTSGRSQYF. As DNA, the CDR3 is TGTGCCAGCAGGGCCGGGACTAGCGGGAGGTCGCAGTATTTT.

This clonotype was detected ten times or more. J is TRBJ1-6 and V is TRBV7-9; no clear D. V was cut by 0 bases and J by 9 bases, with 3 bases left in between. CDR3 size: 12 residues. Per the germline V gene, CDR1 is SEHNR and CDR2 is FQNEAQ (reference sequence). The CDR3 nucleotides are TGTGCCAGCAGCTTAGCTGGTTCACCCCTCCACTTT. It yields the protein CASSLAGSPLHF. The full variable domain, rest sourced from reference TRBV7-9 and TRBJ1-6, is DTGVSQNPRHKITKRGQNVTFRCDPISEHNRLYWYRQTLGQGPEFLTYFQNEAQLEKSRLLSDRFSAERPKGSFSTLEIQRTEQGDSAMYLCASSLAGSPLHFGNGTRLTVT.

The chain joins TRBV9 to TRBJ2-3; the D gene is possibly TRBD1 (5 bases). From germline, CDR1 is SGDLS and CDR2 YYNGEE. The CDR3 totals 16 residues. V dropped 0 bases and J dropped 3 bases, with 14 bases sitting between them. DNA for the CDR3: TGTGCCAGCAGCGTAGACCCAGGGCCCGCGACAGATACGCAGTATTTT. This encodes CASSVDPGPATDTQYF.

The chain employs TRBV20-1 and TRBJ2-7; D perhaps matches TRBD2 (5 bases). V was pared by 4 bases and J by 6 bases, with 13 bases between. This CDR3 region has 12 residues. CDR1 DFQATT and CDR2 SNEGSKA come from the germline V gene (reference sequence). The CDR3 sequence is CSAKRGTGEQYF. The DNA for the CDR3 is TGCAGTGCTAAACGGGGAACCGGCGAGCAGTACTTC.

This clonotype appeared a few times. The chain links TRBV6-5 to TRBJ1-5, with 10 bases identical to TRBD1. V shed 4 bases, J shed 6 bases, and the junction held 12 bases outside the gene matches. This CDR3 contains 17 residues. CDR1 and CDR2 (germline): MNHEY, SVGAGI. CDR3 residues: CASSSHQEGQGCQPQHF. As DNA, the CDR3 is TGTGCCAGCAGTTCACACCAAGAGGGACAGGGGTGTCAGCCCCAGCATTTT.

This clonotype has only a few counts. The rearrangement joins TRBV5-5 to TRBJ2-3; 13 bases are a match to TRBD2. This CDR3 comprises 16 residues. Germline CDR1 is SGHKS and CDR2 is YYEKEE (reference sequence). Losses at the gene ends were 2 bases for V and 4 bases for J; bases not matched to a gene: 4. CDR3 DNA sequence: TGTGCCAGCAGCTTCGGGACTAGCGGGGTTTCAGATACGCAGTATTTT. Its protein is CASSFGTSGVSDTQYF.

This clonotype was counted only a few times. This chain links TRBV7-2 with TRBJ2-5; 7 bases line up with TRBD2. The CDR3 runs 12 residues. Germline V gene sequence: CDR1 SGHTA, CDR2 FQGNSA. J lost 7 bases, V lost 1 base, and 0 bases had no gene match. The CDR3 nucleotides read TGTGCCAGCAGCTTAGGGGAGGGGACCCAGTACTTC. Protein product: CASSLGEGTQYF.

This rearrangement joins TRBV12-3 or TRBV12-4 to TRBJ2-7; 8 bases map to TRBD1. J gave up 1 base and V 6 bases, and 2 bases lay outside the gene matches. CDR3 length equals 13 residues. CDR3: CASSWTGSYEQYF. The CDR3 region has the DNA TGTGCCAGCAGCTGGACAGGGTCCTACGAGCAGTACTTC.

The chain is built from TRBV28 and TRBJ1-1, with D tentatively TRBD1 (6 bases). The CDR3 is 16 amino acids. CDR1 is MDHEN and CDR2 is SYDVKM in the germline V gene. With 4 bases removed from V and 4 bases from J, the gap between germline ends came to 19 bases. The CDR3 coding sequence is TGTGCCAGCAGTTCCGCGGGGGCGGTGTGGGTCACTGAAGCTTTCTTT. Protein product: CASSSAGAVWVTEAFF.

The chain couples TRBV6-6 to TRBJ1-6; D possibly corresponds to TRBD1 (5 bases). V lost 7 bases and J 8 bases, leaving 18 bases between the germline ends. Germline values: CDR1 MNHNY, CDR2 SVGAGI (reference sequence). This CDR3 is 15 amino acids long. The CDR3 region has the DNA TGTGCCAGCACCTGGGGGGGGAGCCTCGATTCACCCCTCCACTTT. It yields the protein CASTWGGSLDSPLHF.

The chain couples TRBV7-9 to TRBJ2-7; 11 bases are a match to TRBD2. Per germline, CDR1 SEHNR and CDR2 FQNEAQ (reference sequence). The ends lost 6 bases at V and 5 bases at J; junction bases unmatched: 9. This CDR3 region has 15 residues. CDR3: CASSSTTSGEHEQYF. CDR3 DNA: TGTGCCAGCAGTTCAACGACTAGCGGGGAGCACGAGCAGTACTTC.

There are a few counts of this clonotype. The chain links TRBV7-6 to TRBJ2-7; the match to TRBD2 covers 11 bases. Germline V gene lookup returns CDR1 SGHVS and CDR2 FNYEAQ. This CDR3 contains 14 residues. V was clipped by 5 bases and J by 4 bases; unmatched bases: 4. The CDR3 DNA is TGTGCCAGCAGCGGGACTAGCGGCGGGTACGAGCAGTACTTC. Amino acid sequence: CASSGTSGGYEQYF.

This clonotype turned up a few times. This chain joins TRBV7-2 and TRBJ1-3, with D hard to call. V gave up 5 bases and J gave up 1 base, with 15 bases separating them. The CDR3 contains 16 residues. Germline loops: CDR1 SGHTA, CDR2 FQGNSA. Here the CDR3 DNA reads TGTGCCAGCAGCCCCTTTCGTTGGGGATCTGGAAACACCATATATTTT. Its translation is CASSPFRWGSGNTIYF.

In this sample, this clonotype turned up a few times. This chain uses TRBV7-8 with TRBJ1-5, with D unresolved. The CDR3 is 12 residues long. The V end was cut by 3 bases, the J end by 6 bases, with 6 bases between. Germline V gene sequence: CDR1 SGHVS, CDR2 FQNEAQ. Here the CDR3 DNA reads TGTGCCAGCAGCTTTACGGGTCAGCCCCAGCATTTT. Protein product: CASSFTGQPQHF. Based on the CDR3 plus reference TRBV7-8 and TRBJ1-5, the full variable domain is GAGVSQSPRYKVAKRGQDVALRCDPISGHVSLFWYQQALGQGPEFLTYFQNEAQLDKSGLPSDRFFAERPEGSVSTLKIQRTQQEDSAVYLCASSFTGQPQHFGDGTRLSIL.

In this sample, this clonotype turned up a few times. V is TRBV5-5 and J is TRBJ2-1; the D is unclear. Trimming stripped 4 bases from V and 3 bases from J, with 20 bases between. The CDR3 covers 17 residues. The germline V gene has CDR1 SGHKS and CDR2 YYEKEE (reference sequence). CDR3 sequence (DNA): TGTGCCAGCAGCACCGGTTCAAGGACCGCTGTCTACAATGAGCAGTTCTTC. It yields the protein CASSTGSRTAVYNEQFF.

This clonotype was detected only a few times. V gene TRBV18 combines with J gene TRBJ2-4; maybe TRBD1 (5 bases). The CDR3 contains 18 residues. The V end lost 3 bases, the J end lost 0 bases, and 18 bases lay between the germline ends. Looked up from germline, CDR1 is KGHSH and CDR2 is LQKENI. CDR3 nucleotides: TGTGCCAGCTCACCTTTAGGTGGGGCCGCACTAGCCAAAAACATTCAGTACTTC. Protein sequence: CASSPLGGAALAKNIQYF.

V is TRBV20-1 and J is TRBJ1-5, with D possibly matching TRBD1 (5 bases). The CDR3 is 15 residues long. V was cut by 5 bases and J by 0 bases, with 14 bases left in between. The germline gives CDR1 DFQATT, CDR2 SNEGSKA (reference sequence). The CDR3 is CSAHQGEYSNQPQHF. The CDR3 region has the DNA TGCAGTGCTCACCAGGGTGAATATAGCAATCAGCCCCAGCATTTT.

This clonotype appeared a few times. V is TRBV12-3 or TRBV12-4 and J is TRBJ1-2; 8 nucleotides align to TRBD1. CDR3 length equals 14 residues. With 6 bases clipped from V and 7 bases from J, the junction kept 10 bases outside the gene matches. The CDR3: CASSRDRRRVGYTF. CDR3 nucleotide sequence: TGTGCCAGCAGCAGGGACAGGAGAAGAGTTGGCTACACCTTC.

This chain connects TRBV19 to TRBJ1-5; the D is unclear. Trimming left V 2 bases short and J 0 bases short, with 11 bases between. Germline CDR1 reads LNHDA; CDR2 reads SQIVND (reference sequence). The CDR3 runs to 16 residues. The CDR3: CASSIRTLRSNQPQHF. CDR3 coding DNA: TGTGCCAGTAGTATAAGGACCCTACGTAGCAATCAGCCCCAGCATTTT.

This clonotype showed up just a few times. The chain combines TRBV28 with TRBJ2-1, with D unresolved. Germline V lookup: CDR1 MDHEN, CDR2 SYDVKM. The CDR3 contains 13 residues. Trimming shortened V by 3 bases and J by 5 bases, and 8 bases separated the two germline ends. The CDR3 here is CASSFSGHNEQFF. CDR3 coding DNA: TGTGCCAGCAGTTTCTCCGGACACAATGAGCAGTTCTTC.